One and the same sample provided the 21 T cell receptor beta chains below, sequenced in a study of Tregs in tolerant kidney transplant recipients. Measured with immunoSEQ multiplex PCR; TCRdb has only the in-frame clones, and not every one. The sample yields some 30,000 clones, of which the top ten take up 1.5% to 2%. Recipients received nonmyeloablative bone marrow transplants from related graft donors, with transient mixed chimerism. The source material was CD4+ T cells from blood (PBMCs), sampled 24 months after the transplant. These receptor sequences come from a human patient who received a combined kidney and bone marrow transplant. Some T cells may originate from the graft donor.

CDR3 residues: CASSPGDRGNEKLFF. The CDR3 bases that were read are TGTGCCAGCAGCCCTGGGGACAGGGGGAATGAAAAA. The V gene is TRBV11-2, the J gene TRBJ1-4, with 11 bases fitting TRBD1. The read halts 3 residues ahead of the CDR3 end, with the missing end drawn from the germline J gene. The CDR3 consists of 15 residues. The junction had 4 bases not matched to a gene; V was cut back by 5 bases and J by 5 bases. CDR1 SGHAT and CDR2 FQNNGV come from the germline V gene.

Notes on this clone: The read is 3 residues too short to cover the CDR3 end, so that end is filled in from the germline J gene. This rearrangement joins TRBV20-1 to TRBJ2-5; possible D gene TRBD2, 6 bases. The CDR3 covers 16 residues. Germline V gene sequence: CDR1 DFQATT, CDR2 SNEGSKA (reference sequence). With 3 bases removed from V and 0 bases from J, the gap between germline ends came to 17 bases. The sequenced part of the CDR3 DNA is TGCAGTGCTAGCCACCGGCGCGGGAAGTACCAAGAGACC. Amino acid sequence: CSASHRRGKYQET. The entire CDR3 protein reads CSASHRRGKYQETQYF.

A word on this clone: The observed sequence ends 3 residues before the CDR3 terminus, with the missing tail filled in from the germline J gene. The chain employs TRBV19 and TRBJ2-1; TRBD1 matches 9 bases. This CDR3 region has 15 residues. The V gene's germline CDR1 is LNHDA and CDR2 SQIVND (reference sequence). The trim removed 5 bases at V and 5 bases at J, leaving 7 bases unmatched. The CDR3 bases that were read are TGTGCCAGTAGTGGGGGACAGGGCGCCCACAATGAG. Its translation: CASSGGQGAHNE. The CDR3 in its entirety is CASSGGQGAHNEQFF.

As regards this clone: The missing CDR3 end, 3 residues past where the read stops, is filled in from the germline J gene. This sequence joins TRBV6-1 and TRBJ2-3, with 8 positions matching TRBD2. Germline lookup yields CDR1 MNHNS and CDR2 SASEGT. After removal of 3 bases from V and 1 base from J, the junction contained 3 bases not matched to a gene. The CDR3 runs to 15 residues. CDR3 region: CASSEGLVGTDTQYF. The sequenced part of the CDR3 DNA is TGTGCCAGCAGTGAGGGACTAGTGGGCACAGATACG.

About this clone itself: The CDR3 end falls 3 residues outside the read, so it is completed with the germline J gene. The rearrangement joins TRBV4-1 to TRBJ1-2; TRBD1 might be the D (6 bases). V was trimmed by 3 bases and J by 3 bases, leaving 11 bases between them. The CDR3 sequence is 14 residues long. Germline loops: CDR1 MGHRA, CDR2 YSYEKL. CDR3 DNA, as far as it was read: TGCGCCAGCAGCCATCCGGGACACGACTATGGC. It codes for CASSHPGHDYG. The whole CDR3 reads CASSHPGHDYGYTF.

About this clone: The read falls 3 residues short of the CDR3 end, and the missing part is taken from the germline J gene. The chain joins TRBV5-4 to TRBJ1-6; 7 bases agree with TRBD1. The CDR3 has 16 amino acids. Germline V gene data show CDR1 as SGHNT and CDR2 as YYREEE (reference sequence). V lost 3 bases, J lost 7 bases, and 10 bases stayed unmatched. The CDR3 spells CASSSGPQGENSPLHF. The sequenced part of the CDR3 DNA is TGTGCCAGCAGCTCCGGGCCGCAGGGGGAGAATTCACCC.

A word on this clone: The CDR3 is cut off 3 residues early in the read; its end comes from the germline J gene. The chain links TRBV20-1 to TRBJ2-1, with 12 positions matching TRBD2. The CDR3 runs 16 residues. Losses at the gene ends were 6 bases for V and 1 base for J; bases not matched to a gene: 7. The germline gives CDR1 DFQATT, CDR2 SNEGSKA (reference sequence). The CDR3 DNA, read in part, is TGCAGTGCCCCAGGACTAGCGGGACTTTCCTACAATGAG. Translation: CSAPGLAGLSYNE. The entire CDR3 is CSAPGLAGLSYNEQFF.

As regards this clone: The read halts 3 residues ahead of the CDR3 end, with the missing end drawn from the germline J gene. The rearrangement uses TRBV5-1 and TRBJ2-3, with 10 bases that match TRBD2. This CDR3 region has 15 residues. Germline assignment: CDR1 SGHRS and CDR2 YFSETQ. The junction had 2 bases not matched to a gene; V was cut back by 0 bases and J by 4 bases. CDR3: CASSLDLAGADTQYF. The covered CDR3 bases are TGCGCCAGCAGCTTGGATCTAGCGGGAGCAGATACG.

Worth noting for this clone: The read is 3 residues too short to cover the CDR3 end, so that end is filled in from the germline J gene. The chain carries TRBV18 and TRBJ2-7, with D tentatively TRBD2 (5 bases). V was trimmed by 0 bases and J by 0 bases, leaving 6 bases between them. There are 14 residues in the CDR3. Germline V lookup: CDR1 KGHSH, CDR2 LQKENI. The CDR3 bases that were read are TGTGCCAGCTCACCACCACGGGGCTCCTACGAG. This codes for CASSPPRGSYE. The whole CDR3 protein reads CASSPPRGSYEQYF.

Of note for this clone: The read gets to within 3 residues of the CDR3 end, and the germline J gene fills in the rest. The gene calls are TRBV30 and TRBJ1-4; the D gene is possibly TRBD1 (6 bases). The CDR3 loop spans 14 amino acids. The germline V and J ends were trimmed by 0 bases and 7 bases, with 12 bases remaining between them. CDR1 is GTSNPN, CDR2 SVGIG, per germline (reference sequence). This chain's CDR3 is CAWSVGGGIEKLFF. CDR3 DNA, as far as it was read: TGTGCCTGGAGTGTAGGGGGGGGGATTGAAAAA.

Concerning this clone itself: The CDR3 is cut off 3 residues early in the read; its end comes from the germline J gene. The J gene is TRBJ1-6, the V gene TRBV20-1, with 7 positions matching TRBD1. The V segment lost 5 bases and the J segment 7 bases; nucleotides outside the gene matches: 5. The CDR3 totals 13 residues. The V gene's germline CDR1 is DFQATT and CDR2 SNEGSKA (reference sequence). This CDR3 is CSAGKDRNSPLHF. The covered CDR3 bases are TGCAGTGCTGGCAAGGACAGGAATTCACCC.

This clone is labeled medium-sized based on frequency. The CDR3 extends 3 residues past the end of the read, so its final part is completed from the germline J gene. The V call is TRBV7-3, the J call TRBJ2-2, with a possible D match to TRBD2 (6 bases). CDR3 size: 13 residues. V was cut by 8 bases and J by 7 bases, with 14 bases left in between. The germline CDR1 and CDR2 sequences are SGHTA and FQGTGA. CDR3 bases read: TGTGCCAGCCCGGAGGGCCGGGGCGGGGAG. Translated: CASPEGRGGE. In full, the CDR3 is CASPEGRGGELFF.

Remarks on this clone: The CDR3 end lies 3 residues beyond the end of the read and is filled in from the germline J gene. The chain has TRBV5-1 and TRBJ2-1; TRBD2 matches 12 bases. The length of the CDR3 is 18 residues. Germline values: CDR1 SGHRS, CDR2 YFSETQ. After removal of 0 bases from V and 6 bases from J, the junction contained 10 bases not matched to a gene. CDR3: CASSLAAASGRAGNEQFF. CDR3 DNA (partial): TGCGCCAGCAGCTTGGCCGCGGCTAGCGGGAGGGCCGGCAATGAG.

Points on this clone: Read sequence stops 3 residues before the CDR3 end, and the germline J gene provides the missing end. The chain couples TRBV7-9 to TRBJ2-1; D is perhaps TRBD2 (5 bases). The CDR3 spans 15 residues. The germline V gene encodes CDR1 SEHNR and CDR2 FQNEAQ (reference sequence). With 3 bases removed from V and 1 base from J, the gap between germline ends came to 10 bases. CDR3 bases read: TGTGCCAGCAGCTTCGTAGCGAAGTCCTACAATGAG. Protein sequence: CASSFVAKSYNE. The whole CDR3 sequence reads CASSFVAKSYNEQFF.

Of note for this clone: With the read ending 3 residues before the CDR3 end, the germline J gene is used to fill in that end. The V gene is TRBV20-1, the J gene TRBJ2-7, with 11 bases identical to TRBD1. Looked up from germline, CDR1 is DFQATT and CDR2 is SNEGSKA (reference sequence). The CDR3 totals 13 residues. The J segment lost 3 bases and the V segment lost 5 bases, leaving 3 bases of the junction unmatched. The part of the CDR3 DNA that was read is TGCAGTGCTCACGGGACAGGGGGCTACGAG. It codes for CSAHGTGGYE. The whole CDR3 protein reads CSAHGTGGYEQYF.

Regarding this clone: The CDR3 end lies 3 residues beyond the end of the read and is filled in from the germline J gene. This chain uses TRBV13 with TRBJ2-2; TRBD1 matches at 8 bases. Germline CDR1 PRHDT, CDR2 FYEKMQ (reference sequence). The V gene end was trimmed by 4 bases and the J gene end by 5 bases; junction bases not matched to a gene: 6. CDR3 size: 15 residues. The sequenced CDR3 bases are TGTGCCAGCAGCTACGACAGGGGAGGAACCGGGGAG. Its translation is CASSYDRGGTGE. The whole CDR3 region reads CASSYDRGGTGELFF. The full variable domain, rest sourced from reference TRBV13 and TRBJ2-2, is AAGVIQSPRHLIKEKRETATLKCYPIPRHDTVYWYQQGPGQDPQFLISFYEKMQSDKGSIPDRFSAQQFSDYHSELNMSSLELGDSALYFCASSYDRGGTGELFFGEGSRLTVL.

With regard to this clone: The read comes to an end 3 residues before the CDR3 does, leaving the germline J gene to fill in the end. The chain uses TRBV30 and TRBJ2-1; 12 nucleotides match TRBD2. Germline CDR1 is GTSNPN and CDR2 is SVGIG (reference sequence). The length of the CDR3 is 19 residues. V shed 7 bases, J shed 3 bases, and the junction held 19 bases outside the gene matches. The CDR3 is CASTFSGLAGQVFYNEQFF. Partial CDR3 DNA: TGTGCCTCCACATTCTCAGGACTAGCGGGACAGGTCTTCTACAATGAG.

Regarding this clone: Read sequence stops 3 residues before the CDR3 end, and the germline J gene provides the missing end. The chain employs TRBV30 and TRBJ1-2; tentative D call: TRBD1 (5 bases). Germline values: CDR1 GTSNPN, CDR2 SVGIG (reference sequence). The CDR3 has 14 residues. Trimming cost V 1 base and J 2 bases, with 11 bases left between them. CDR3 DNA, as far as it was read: TGTGCCTGGAGTGCAGGCAGGGCGAACTATGGC. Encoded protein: CAWSAGRANYG. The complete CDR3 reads CAWSAGRANYGYTF.

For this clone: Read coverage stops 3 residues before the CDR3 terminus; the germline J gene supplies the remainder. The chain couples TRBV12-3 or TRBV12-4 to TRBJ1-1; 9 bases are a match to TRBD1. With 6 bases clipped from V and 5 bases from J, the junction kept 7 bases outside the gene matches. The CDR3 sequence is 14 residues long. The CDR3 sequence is CASRWTGDRTEAFF. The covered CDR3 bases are TGTGCCAGCAGGTGGACAGGGGATCGAACTGAA.

CDR3 DNA (partial): TGCAGTGCTAGAGGTGGCGACCGTAGCGTTGACACTGAA. The encoded protein is CSARGGDRSVDTE. The entire CDR3 protein reads CSARGGDRSVDTEAFF. This chain uses TRBV20-1 with TRBJ1-1; D is undetermined. The read is 3 residues too short to cover the CDR3 end, so that end is filled in from the germline J gene. CDR1 and CDR2 (germline): DFQATT, SNEGSKA (reference sequence). Trimming cost V 1 base and J 3 bases, with 18 bases left between them. The CDR3 loop spans 16 amino acids.

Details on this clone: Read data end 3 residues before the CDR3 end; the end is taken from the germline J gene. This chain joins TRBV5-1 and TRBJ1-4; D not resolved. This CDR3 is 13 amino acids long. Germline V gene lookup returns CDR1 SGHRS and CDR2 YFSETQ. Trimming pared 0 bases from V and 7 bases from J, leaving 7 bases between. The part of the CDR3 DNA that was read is TGCGCCAGCAGCTTGGAGGGCACTGAAAAA. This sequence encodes CASSLEGTEK. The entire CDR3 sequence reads CASSLEGTEKLFF.